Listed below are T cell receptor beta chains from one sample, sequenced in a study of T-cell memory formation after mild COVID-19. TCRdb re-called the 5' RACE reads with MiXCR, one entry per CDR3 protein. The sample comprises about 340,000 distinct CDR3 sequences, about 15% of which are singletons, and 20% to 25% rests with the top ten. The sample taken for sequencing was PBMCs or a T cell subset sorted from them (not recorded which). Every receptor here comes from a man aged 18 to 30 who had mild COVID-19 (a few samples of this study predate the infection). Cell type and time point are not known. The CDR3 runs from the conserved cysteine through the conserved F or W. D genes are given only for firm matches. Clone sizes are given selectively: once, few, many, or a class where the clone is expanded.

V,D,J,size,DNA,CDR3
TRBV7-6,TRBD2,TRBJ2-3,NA,TGTGCCAGCAGCCCGGGGGGGCCCGGAGATACGCAGTATTTT,CASSPGGPGDTQYF
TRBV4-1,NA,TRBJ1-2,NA,TGCGCCAGCAGCCAAGATAGAGGTAACTATGGCTACACCTTC,CASSQDRGNYGYTF
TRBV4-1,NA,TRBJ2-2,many,TGCGCCAGCAGCCAAAAGGACCGCGGGGCCTCCACCGGGGAGCTGTTTTTT,CASSQKDRGASTGELFF
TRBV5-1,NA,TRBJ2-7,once,TGCGCCAGCAGTGTCGGAACAGGTAGATCCTACGAGCAGTACTTC,CASSVGTGRSYEQYF
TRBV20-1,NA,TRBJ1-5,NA,TGCAGTGCTAGAGGACCTAATCAGCCCCAGCATTTT,CSARGPNQPQHF
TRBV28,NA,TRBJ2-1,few,TGTGCCAGCAGTTGGAGCGGAGAGCAGTTCTTC,CASSWSGEQFF
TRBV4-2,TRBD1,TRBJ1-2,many,TGTGCCAGCAGCACAGGGACAGGGGACGGCTACACCTTC,CASSTGTGDGYTF
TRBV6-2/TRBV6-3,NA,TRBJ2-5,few,TGTGCCAGCACCCCGTCGGGACGATCAGAGACCCAGTACTTC,CASTPSGRSETQYF
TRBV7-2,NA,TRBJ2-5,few,TGTGCCAGCAGCTTAGCGCGGAGGACTACAAGGGAGACCCAGTACTTC,CASSLARRTTRETQYF
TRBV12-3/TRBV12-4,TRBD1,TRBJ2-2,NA,TGTGCCAGCAGACAGGGGTCCGGGAACACCGGGGAGCTGTTTTTT,CASRQGSGNTGELFF
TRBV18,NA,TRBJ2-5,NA,TGTGCCAGCTCACCGGACAACCAAGAGACCCAGTACTTC,CASSPDNQETQYF
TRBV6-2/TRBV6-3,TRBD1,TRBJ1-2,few,TGTGCCAGCAGTCTATCCAGACAGGGAAGCGGCTACACCTTC,CASSLSRQGSGYTF
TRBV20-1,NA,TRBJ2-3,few,TGCAGTGCCCCCGCGGCTAGAGTTAATTCAGATACGCAGTATTTT,CSAPAARVNSDTQYF
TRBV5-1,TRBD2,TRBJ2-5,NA,TGCGCCAGCAGCCCAGGACTAGCGGGGATGGAGACCCAGTACTTC,CASSPGLAGMETQYF
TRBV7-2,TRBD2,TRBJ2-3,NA,TGTGCCAGCAGCTTCTCTAGCGGGGGCACAGATACGCAGTATTTT,CASSFSSGGTDTQYF
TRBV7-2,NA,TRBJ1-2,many,TGTGCCAGCAGCCCTCAGGGGAATTCTGGCTACACCTTC,CASSPQGNSGYTF
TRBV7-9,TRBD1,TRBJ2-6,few,TGTGCCAGCTGGCGGGGACAGGGGGCGCGAGGGGCCAACGTCCTGACTTTC,CASWRGQGARGANVLTF
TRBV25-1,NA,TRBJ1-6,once,TGTGCCAGCAGTGCAACCTATAATTCACCCCTCCACTTT,CASSATYNSPLHF
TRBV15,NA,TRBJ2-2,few,TGTGCCACCAGCACCCTGGACGGCCAGAACCCCGGGGAGCTGTTTTTT,CATSTLDGQNPGELFF
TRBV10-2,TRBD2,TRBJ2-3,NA,TGCGCCAGCAGTGCAGCCGGGACTAGTGGGTATACGCAGTATTTT,CASSAAGTSGYTQYF
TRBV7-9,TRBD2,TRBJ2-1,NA,TGTGCCATCCCTGTGGGCGGGGGGGACAACAATGAGCAGTTCTTC,CAIPVGGGDNNEQFF
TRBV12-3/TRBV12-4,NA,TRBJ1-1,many,TGTGCCAGCAGTTTCCCAGGGAGGGGGAACACTGAAGCTTTCTTT,CASSFPGRGNTEAFF
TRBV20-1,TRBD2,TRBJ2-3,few,TGCAGTGTCCCGGGACTAGCGGAGCGAGCAGATACGCAGTATTTT,CSVPGLAERADTQYF
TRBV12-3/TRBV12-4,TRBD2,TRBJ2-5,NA,TGTGCCAGCAGTTTCGGGGGGATTCAAGAGACCCAGTACTTC,CASSFGGIQETQYF